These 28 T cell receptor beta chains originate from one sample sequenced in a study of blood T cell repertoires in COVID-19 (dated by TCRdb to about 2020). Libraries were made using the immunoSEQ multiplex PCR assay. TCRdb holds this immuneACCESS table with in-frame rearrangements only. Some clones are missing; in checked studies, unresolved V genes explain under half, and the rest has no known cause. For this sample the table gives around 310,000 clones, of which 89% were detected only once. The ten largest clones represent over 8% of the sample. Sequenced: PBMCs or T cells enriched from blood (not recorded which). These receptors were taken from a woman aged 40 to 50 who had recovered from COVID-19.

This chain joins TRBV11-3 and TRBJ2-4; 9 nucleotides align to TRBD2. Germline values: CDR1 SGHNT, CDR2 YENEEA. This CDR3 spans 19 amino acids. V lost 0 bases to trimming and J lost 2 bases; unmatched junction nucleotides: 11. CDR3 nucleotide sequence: TGTGCCAGCAGCTTAGATCGGGCAGCTAGCGGGACGACCAAAAACATTCAGTACTTC. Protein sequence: CASSLDRAASGTTKNIQYF. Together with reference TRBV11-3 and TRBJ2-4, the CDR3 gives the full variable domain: EAGVVQSPRYKIIEKKQPVAFWCNPISGHNTLYWYLQNLGQGPELLIRYENEEAVDDSQLPKDRFSAERLKGVDSTLKIQPAELGDSAVYLCASSLDRAASGTTKNIQYFGAGTRLSVL.

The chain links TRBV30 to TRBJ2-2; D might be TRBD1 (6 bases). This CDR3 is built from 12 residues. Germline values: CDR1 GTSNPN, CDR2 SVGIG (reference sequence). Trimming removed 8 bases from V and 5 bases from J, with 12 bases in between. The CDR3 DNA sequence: TGTGCCGGCTGGGGGCGGACCGGGGAGCTGTTTTTT. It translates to CAGWGRTGELFF.

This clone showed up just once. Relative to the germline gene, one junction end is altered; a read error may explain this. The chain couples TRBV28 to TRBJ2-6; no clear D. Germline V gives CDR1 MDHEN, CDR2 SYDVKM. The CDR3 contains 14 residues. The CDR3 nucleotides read TGTGCCAGCAGATTATCATCCGGGGCCAACGTCCTGACTTTC. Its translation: CASRLSSGANVLTF.

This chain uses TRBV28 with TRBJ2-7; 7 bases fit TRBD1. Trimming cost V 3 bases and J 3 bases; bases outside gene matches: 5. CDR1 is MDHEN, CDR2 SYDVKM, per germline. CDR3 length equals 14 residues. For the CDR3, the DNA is TGTGCCAGCAGTTTCGGGGACAGCCGCTACGAGCAGTACTTC. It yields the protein CASSFGDSRYEQYF.

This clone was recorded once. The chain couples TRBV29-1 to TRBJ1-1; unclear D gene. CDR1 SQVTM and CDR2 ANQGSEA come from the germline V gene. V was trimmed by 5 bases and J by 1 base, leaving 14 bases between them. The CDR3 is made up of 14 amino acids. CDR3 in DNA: TGCAGCGTTCCCTTCAGTGGTGCGAACACTGAAGCTTTCTTT. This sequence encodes CSVPFSGANTEAFF. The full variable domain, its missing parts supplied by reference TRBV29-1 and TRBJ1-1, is SAVISQKPSRDICQRGTSLTIQCQVDSQVTMMFWYRQQPGQSLTLIATANQGSEATYESGFVIDKFPISRPNLTFSTLTVSNMSPEDSSIYLCSVPFSGANTEAFFGQGTRLTVV.

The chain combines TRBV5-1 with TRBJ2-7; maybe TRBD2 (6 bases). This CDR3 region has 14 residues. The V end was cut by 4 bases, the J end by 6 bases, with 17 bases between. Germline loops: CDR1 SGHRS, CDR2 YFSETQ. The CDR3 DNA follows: TGCGCCAGCAGCCCGGGGGACTCTCCGCCCGAGCAGTACTTC. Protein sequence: CASSPGDSPPEQYF.

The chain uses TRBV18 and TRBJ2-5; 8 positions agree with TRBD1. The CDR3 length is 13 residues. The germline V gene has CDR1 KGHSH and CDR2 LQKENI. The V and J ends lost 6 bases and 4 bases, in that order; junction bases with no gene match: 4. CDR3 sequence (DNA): TGTGCCAGCTCCGTTACAGGGGGAGAGACCCAGTACTTC. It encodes CASSVTGGETQYF.

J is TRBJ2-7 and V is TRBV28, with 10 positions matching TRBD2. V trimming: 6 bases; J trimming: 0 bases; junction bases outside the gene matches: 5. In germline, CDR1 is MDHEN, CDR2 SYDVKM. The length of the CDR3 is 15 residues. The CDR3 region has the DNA TGTGCCAGCAGCCGAGCGGGGGGGAGCTCCTACGAGCAGTACTTC. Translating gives CASSRAGGSSYEQYF.

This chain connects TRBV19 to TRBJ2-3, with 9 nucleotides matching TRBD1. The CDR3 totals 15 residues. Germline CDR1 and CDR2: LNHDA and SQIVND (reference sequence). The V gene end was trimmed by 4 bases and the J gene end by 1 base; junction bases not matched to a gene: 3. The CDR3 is CASSSRDRGTDTQYF. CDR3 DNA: TGTGCCAGTAGTAGCCGGGACAGGGGCACAGATACGCAGTATTTT. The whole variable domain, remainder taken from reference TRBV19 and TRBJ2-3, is DGGITQSPKYLFRKEGQNVTLSCEQNLNHDAMYWYRQDPGQGLRLIYYSQIVNDFQKGDIAEGYSVSREKKESFPLTVTSAQKNPTAFYLCASSSRDRGTDTQYFGPGTRLTVL.

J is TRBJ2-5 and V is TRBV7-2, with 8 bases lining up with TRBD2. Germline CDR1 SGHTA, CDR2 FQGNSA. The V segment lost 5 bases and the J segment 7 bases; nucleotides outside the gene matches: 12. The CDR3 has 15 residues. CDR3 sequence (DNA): TGTGCCAGCAGCACCCTGGGCGGGGGGTCGGGGACCCAGTACTTC. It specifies CASSTLGGGSGTQYF.

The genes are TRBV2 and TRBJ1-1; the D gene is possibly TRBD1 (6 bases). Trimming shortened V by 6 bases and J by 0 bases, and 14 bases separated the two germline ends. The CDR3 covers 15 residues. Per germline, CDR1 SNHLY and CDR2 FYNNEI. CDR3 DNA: TGTGCCAGCAGGCCGGGACACTTCATGAACACTGAAGCTTTCTTT. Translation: CASRPGHFMNTEAFF.

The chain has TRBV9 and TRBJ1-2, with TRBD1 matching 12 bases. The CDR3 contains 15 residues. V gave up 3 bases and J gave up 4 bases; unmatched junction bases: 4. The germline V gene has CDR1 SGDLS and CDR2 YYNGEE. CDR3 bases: TGTGCCAGCAGCGGCGGGACAGGGGGCCCCTATGGCTACACCTTC. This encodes CASSGGTGGPYGYTF.

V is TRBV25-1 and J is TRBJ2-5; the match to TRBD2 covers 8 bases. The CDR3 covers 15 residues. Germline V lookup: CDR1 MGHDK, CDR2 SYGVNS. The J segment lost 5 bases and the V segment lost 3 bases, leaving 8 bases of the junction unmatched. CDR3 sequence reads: CASSDGTREGETQYF. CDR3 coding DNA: TGTGCCAGCAGTGATGGGACACGGGAGGGGGAGACCCAGTACTTC.

The CDR3 DNA sequence: TGTGCCAGCAGCGTAGGTAGTGCGGGGGGGCCGGGTAATGAGCAGTTCTTC. This gives the protein CASSVGSAGGPGNEQFF. The chain combines TRBV9 with TRBJ2-1; 9 bases are shared with TRBD2. Germline-derived CDR1 and CDR2 are SGDLS and YYNGEE. CDR3 length: 17 amino acids. The ends lost 0 bases at V and 7 bases at J; junction bases unmatched: 11.

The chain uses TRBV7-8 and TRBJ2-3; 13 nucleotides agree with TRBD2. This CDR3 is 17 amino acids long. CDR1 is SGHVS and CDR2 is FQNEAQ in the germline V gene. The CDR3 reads CAAGPGTSGAGADTQYF. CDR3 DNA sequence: TGTGCGGCTGGACCCGGGACTAGCGGGGCCGGGGCAGATACGCAGTATTTT.

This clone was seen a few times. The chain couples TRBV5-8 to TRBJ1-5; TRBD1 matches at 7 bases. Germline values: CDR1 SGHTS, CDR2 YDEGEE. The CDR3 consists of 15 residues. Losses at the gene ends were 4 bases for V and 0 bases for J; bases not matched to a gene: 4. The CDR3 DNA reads TGTGCCAGCAGCGCGGGACAGTATAGCAATCAGCCCCAGCATTTT. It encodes CASSAGQYSNQPQHF.

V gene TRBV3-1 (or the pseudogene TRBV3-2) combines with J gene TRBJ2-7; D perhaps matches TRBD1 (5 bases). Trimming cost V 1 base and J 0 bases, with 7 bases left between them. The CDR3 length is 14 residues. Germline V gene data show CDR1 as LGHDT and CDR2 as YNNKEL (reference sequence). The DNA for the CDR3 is TGTGCCAGCAGCCAAGGGACAAACTCCTACGAGCAGTACTTC. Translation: CASSQGTNSYEQYF.

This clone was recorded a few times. The CDR3 region is CASSLGQGSYTGELFF. DNA of the CDR3: TGTGCCAGCAGCCTGGGACAGGGAAGTTACACCGGGGAGCTGTTTTTT. The chain carries TRBV5-4 and TRBJ2-2; the match to TRBD1 covers 9 bases. Germline assignment: CDR1 SGHNT and CDR2 YYREEE (reference sequence). Trimming at V came to 4 bases and at J to 3 bases, leaving 7 bases not matched to a gene. The CDR3 has 16 residues.

Here the CDR3 reads CASSQFPRDRSTDTQYF. The CDR3 region has the DNA TGTGCCAGCAGCCAGTTCCCACGGGACAGGAGCACAGATACGCAGTATTTT. The chain uses TRBV3-1 (or the pseudogene TRBV3-2) and TRBJ2-3; 8 nucleotides agree with TRBD1. The CDR3 is 17 residues long. With 3 bases clipped from V and 0 bases from J, the junction kept 8 bases outside the gene matches. Germline loops: CDR1 LGHDT, CDR2 YNNKEL (reference sequence).

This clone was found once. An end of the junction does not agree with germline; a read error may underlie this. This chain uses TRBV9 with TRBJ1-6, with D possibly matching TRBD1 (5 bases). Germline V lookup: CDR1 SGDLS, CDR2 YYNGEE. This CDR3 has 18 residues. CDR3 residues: CASSGGTVGRHEYSPLHF. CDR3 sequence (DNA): TGTGCCAGCAGCGGCGGGACCGTTGGGCGTCACGAATATTCGCCCCTCCACTTT.

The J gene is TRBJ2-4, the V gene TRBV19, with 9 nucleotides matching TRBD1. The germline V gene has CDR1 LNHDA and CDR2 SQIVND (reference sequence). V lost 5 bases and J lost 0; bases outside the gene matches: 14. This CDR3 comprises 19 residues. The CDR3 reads CASSARRDRDPLAKNIQYF. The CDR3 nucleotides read TGTGCCAGTAGTGCTCGCCGGGACAGGGACCCTTTAGCCAAAAACATTCAGTACTTC.

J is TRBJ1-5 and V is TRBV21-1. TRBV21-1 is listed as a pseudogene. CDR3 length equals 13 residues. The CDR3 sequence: CASSKGVSQPQHF. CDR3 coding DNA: TGTGCCAGCAGCAAAGGGGTTAGCCAGCCCCAGCATTTT.

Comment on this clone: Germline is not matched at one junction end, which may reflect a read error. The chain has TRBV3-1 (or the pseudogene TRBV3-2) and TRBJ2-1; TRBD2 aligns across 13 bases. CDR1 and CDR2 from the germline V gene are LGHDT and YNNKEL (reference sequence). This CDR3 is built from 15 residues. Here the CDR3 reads CASSQEALAGGPKVF. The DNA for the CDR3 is TGTGCCAGCAGCCAAGAAGCACTAGCGGGAGGGCCCAAAGTCTTC.

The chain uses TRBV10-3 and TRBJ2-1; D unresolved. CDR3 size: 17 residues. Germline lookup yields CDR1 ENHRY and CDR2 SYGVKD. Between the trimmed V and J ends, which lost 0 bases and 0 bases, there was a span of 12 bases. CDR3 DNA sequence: TGTGCCATCAGTGAGTCAACTTTTGTCGACTCCTACAATGAGCAGTTCTTC. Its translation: CAISESTFVDSYNEQFF.

CDR3 protein: CASLPALARNTEAFF. The CDR3 DNA reads as TGTGCCAGCCTGCCAGCGCTCGCGAGGAACACTGAAGCTTTCTTT. The rearrangement uses TRBV28 and TRBJ1-1, with D unresolved. The length of the CDR3 is 15 residues. Germline V gene lookup returns CDR1 MDHEN and CDR2 SYDVKM. Trimming cost V 8 bases and J 1 base, with 17 bases left between them.

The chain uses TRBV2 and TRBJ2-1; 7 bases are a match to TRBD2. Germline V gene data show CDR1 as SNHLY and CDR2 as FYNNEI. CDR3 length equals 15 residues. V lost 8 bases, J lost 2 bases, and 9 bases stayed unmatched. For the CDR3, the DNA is TGTGCCAGCGCCCTAGGCGGGAGACCCTACAATGAGCAGTTCTTC. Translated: CASALGGRPYNEQFF. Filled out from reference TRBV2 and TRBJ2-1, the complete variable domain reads EPEVTQTPSHQVTQMGQEVILRCVPISNHLYFYWYRQILGQKVEFLVSFYNNEISEKSEIFDDQFSVERPDGSNFTLKIRSTKLEDSAMYFCASALGGRPYNEQFFGPGTRLTVL.

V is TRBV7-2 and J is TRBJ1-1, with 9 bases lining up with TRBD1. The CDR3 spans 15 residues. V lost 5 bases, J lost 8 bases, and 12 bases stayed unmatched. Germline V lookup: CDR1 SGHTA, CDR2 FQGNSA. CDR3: CASSTQTGGELEAFF. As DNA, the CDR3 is TGTGCCAGCAGCACCCAAACAGGGGGCGAGTTGGAAGCTTTCTTT.

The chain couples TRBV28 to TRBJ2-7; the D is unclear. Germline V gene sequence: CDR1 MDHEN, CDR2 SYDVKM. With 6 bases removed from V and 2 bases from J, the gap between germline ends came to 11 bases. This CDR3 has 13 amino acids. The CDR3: CASSSEIPYEQYF. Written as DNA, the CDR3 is TGTGCCAGCAGCTCAGAAATTCCCTACGAGCAGTACTTC.